Listed here are 23 T cell receptor beta chains from one sample, sequenced in a study of blood T cell repertoires in COVID-19. Repertoires were generated with immunoSEQ multiplex PCR, while TCRdb's copy carries only in-frame clones and drops some. The table has about 270,000 clones, roughly 88% seen once. The sequenced material came from PBMCs or T cells enriched from blood (not recorded which). Receptors originate from a woman in her thirties who had recovered from COVID-19.

The V call is TRBV6-2 or TRBV6-3, the J call TRBJ1-1, with 8 positions matching TRBD1. Germline CDR1 and CDR2: MNHEY and SVGEGT. The V segment lost 5 bases and the J segment 0 bases; nucleotides outside the gene matches: 11. The CDR3 has 17 residues. The CDR3 loop is CASSHPGTGLMNTEAFF. The CDR3 DNA follows: TGTGCCAGCAGTCACCCCGGGACAGGACTAATGAACACTGAAGCTTTCTTT.

J is TRBJ2-5 and V is TRBV2, with 11 bases matching TRBD1. Trimming took 6 bases from V and 2 from J; bases not matched to a gene: 8. Germline assignment: CDR1 SNHLY and CDR2 FYNNEI. CDR3 length: 16 amino acids. For the CDR3, the DNA is TGTGCCAGCAGCGTTCGAAGGGACAGGGGGCAAGAGACCCAGTACTTC. Amino acid sequence: CASSVRRDRGQETQYF.

The chain uses TRBV5-1 and TRBJ2-3, with TRBD2 as a possible D gene (6 bases). The CDR3 covers 16 residues. CDR1 is SGHRS, CDR2 YFSETQ, per germline. V lost 4 bases, J lost 3 bases, and 18 bases lay in between. CDR3 sequence (DNA): TGCGCCAGCAGCGGGCGTGGAAGGGGACTGACAGATACGCAGTATTTT. Encoded protein: CASSGRGRGLTDTQYF.

This chain uses TRBV28 with TRBJ2-1; 9 positions agree with TRBD2. V gave up 3 bases and J gave up 7 bases; unmatched junction bases: 1. The CDR3 spans 13 residues. Germline CDR1 and CDR2: MDHEN and SYDVKM. The CDR3: CASSLTSGNEQFF. CDR3 DNA sequence: TGTGCCAGCAGTTTGACTAGCGGTAATGAGCAGTTCTTC.

V and J are TRBV7-9 and TRBJ2-5; maybe TRBD2 (5 bases). This CDR3 contains 14 residues. The V end was cut by 7 bases, the J end by 9 bases, with 21 bases between. Germline V lookup: CDR1 SEHNR, CDR2 FQNEAQ (reference sequence). In DNA form, the CDR3 reads TGTGCCAGCACCGGCTCGGGCAACAAGAGGGCCCAGTACTTC. It specifies CASTGSGNKRAQYF.

The V call is TRBV7-9, the J call TRBJ2-6; D not resolved. Per the germline V gene, CDR1 is SEHNR and CDR2 is FQNEAQ (reference sequence). V lost 7 bases to trimming and J lost 0 bases, with 16 bases between them. The CDR3 has 17 amino acids. The CDR3 nucleotides are TGTGCCAGCACCCTCTTACTGATTCCCTCTGGGGCCAACGTCCTGACTTTC. This encodes CASTLLLIPSGANVLTF. The full variable domain, its missing parts supplied by reference TRBV7-9 and TRBJ2-6, is DTGVSQNPRHKITKRGQNVTFRCDPISEHNRLYWYRQTLGQGPEFLTYFQNEAQLEKSRLLSDRFSAERPKGSFSTLEIQRTEQGDSAMYLCASTLLLIPSGANVLTFGAGSRLTVL.

The V and J genes are TRBV18 and TRBJ1-1; D is ambiguous. From germline, CDR1 is KGHSH and CDR2 LQKENI. CDR3 length equals 15 residues. V lost 0 bases and J lost 1, with 9 bases in between. The CDR3 loop is CASSPPTGWNTEAFF. The CDR3 DNA sequence: TGTGCCAGCTCACCACCGACGGGATGGAACACTGAAGCTTTCTTT. Complete variable domain (other parts from reference TRBV18 and TRBJ1-1): NAGVMQNPRHLVRRRGQEARLRCSPMKGHSHVYWYRQLPEEGLKFMVYLQKENIIDESGMPKERFSAEFPKEGPSILRIQQVVRGDSAAYFCASSPPTGWNTEAFFGQGTRLTVV.

J is TRBJ2-7 and V is TRBV28; weak D call: TRBD1 (5 bases). The CDR3 contains 13 residues. CDR1 is MDHEN, CDR2 SYDVKM, per germline. V was cut by 6 bases and J by 6 bases, with 15 bases left in between. As DNA, the CDR3 is TGTGCCAGCAGCTTCACCCAGGGTCTCGAGCAGTACTTC. This codes for CASSFTQGLEQYF.

The genes are TRBV11-3 and TRBJ2-1; 8 bases align to TRBD2. The CDR3 consists of 15 residues. The germline V gene encodes CDR1 SGHNT and CDR2 YENEEA. Germline trimming cut 2 bases from V and 2 bases from J; bases unmatched to any gene: 2. The CDR3 bases are TGTGCCAGCAGCTTAATACTAGCGGCCTACAATGAGCAGTTCTTC. Its protein product is CASSLILAAYNEQFF. Variable domain in full (rest from reference TRBV11-3 and TRBJ2-1): EAGVVQSPRYKIIEKKQPVAFWCNPISGHNTLYWYLQNLGQGPELLIRYENEEAVDDSQLPKDRFSAERLKGVDSTLKIQPAELGDSAVYLCASSLILAAYNEQFFGPGTRLTVL.

This clone was counted a single time. This chain links TRBV6-5 with TRBJ2-7; D is unclear. The CDR3 is made up of 16 amino acids. Germline assignment: CDR1 MNHEY and CDR2 SVGAGI. Trimming took 0 bases from V and 7 from J, leaving 19 bases between them. CDR3 in amino acids: CASSYSFSERQWEQYF. The CDR3 nucleotides read TGTGCCAGCAGTTACTCGTTTTCAGAACGTCAATGGGAGCAGTACTTC.

This chain links TRBV24-1 with TRBJ2-3, with D perhaps matching TRBD1 (6 bases). V gave up 5 bases and J gave up 1 base, with 9 bases separating them. This CDR3 is 14 amino acids long. Germline V CDR1 and CDR2: KGHDR, SFDVKD. CDR3 in DNA: TGTGCCACCAGTGCCCCAGGGGGCACAGATACGCAGTATTTT. Translated, it gives CATSAPGGTDTQYF.

The chain joins TRBV7-6 to TRBJ1-5; D ambiguous. From germline, CDR1 is SGHVS and CDR2 FNYEAQ. Deletions cut 1 base from V and 8 bases from J, with 15 bases between. The CDR3 contains 15 residues. Written as DNA, the CDR3 is TGTGCCAGCAGCTTAGGGGCAAGCCGTCAAGAGCCCCAGCATTTT. Translating gives CASSLGASRQEPQHF.

The rearrangement links TRBV19 to TRBJ1-5, with D possibly TRBD1 on 6 matching bases. The germline CDR1 and CDR2 sequences are LNHDA and SQIVND (reference sequence). This CDR3 region has 13 residues. The V and J ends lost 4 bases and 6 bases respectively, with 10 bases between them. The CDR3 DNA reads TGTGCCAGTAGTACAGGGGTGGTTCAGCCCCAGCATTTT. As protein: CASSTGVVQPQHF.

The chain couples TRBV7-9 to TRBJ2-7; 8 bases are shared with TRBD2. CDR1 is SEHNR and CDR2 is FQNEAQ in the germline V gene (reference sequence). Trimming removed 1 base from V and 2 bases from J; junction bases left unmatched: 7. The CDR3 extends over 16 amino acids. The CDR3 sequence is CASSLGSSGGTYEQYF. DNA for the CDR3: TGTGCCAGCAGCTTAGGGAGCAGCGGGGGAACCTACGAGCAGTACTTC.

This clone was seen just once. The chain joins TRBV11-2 to TRBJ2-7; a weak D match, TRBD1 (7 bases). With 5 bases removed from V and 0 bases from J, the gap between germline ends came to 11 bases. Germline V gene data show CDR1 as SGHAT and CDR2 as FQNNGV. The CDR3 has 14 amino acids. CDR3: CASSRGTASYEQYF. The CDR3 bases are TGTGCCAGCAGCCGCGGGACAGCCTCCTACGAGCAGTACTTC.

The rearrangement joins TRBV29-1 to TRBJ2-3; a weak D match, TRBD1 (6 bases). Germline V gene sequence: CDR1 SQVTM, CDR2 ANQGSEA. With 3 bases removed from V and 0 bases from J, the gap between germline ends came to 10 bases. The length of the CDR3 is 14 residues. CDR3 sequence: CSVERTASTDTQYF. CDR3 coding DNA: TGCAGCGTTGAGAGGACAGCTAGCACAGATACGCAGTATTTT.

The rearrangement uses TRBV25-1 and TRBJ1-3; tentative D call: TRBD1 (5 bases). CDR1 is MGHDK, CDR2 SYGVNS, per germline. V was clipped by 4 bases and J by 2 bases, with 12 bases between them. This CDR3 has 15 amino acids. Here the CDR3 DNA reads TGTGCCAGCAGTGTAAGGGGAAGGGCTGGAAACACCATATATTTT. This codes for CASSVRGRAGNTIYF.

The chain combines TRBV28 with TRBJ2-7, with D hard to call. From germline, CDR1 is MDHEN and CDR2 SYDVKM. The CDR3 sequence is 15 residues long. V lost 6 bases to trimming and J lost 2 bases, with 17 bases between them. The CDR3 nucleotides read TGTGCCAGCAGGCCTCCAGGCCAACCCCCCTACGAGCAGTACTTC. It is translated as CASRPPGQPPYEQYF. The full variable domain, completed using reference TRBV28 and TRBJ2-7, is DVKVTQSSRYLVKRTGEKVFLECVQDMDHENMFWYRQDPGLGLRLIYFSYDVKMKEKGDIPEGYSVSREKKERFSLILESASTNQTSMYLCASRPPGQPPYEQYFGPGTRLTVT.

This clone was seen a few times. The chain combines TRBV7-9 with TRBJ1-4; no reliable D call. Trimming stripped 6 bases from V and 0 bases from J, with 11 bases between. The germline CDR1 and CDR2 sequences are SEHNR and FQNEAQ (reference sequence). This CDR3 has 15 amino acids. This CDR3 reads CASRFGAATNEKLFF. CDR3 bases: TGTGCCAGCAGGTTCGGAGCGGCAACTAATGAAAAACTGTTTTTT.

The chain uses TRBV28 and TRBJ1-2, with 10 bases identical to TRBD1. The junction had 8 bases not matched to a gene; V was cut back by 6 bases and J by 13 bases. This CDR3 region has 12 residues. Germline CDR1 reads MDHEN; CDR2 reads SYDVKM. In DNA form, the CDR3 reads TGTGCCAGCAGACGCCCGGGACAGGGGTCCACCTTC. Its protein is CASRRPGQGSTF.

The J gene is TRBJ1-2, the V gene TRBV28; 7 bases fit TRBD1. Germline lookup yields CDR1 MDHEN and CDR2 SYDVKM. Trimming cost V 11 bases and J 5 bases; bases outside gene matches: 11. This CDR3 comprises 13 residues. CDR3 in DNA: TGTGCCGCCCGGGACAGTCTTTGGTATGGCTACACCTTC. This translates into CAARDSLWYGYTF.

The V call is TRBV28, the J call TRBJ2-7, with 8 positions matching TRBD2. The junction had 7 bases not matched to a gene; V was cut back by 6 bases and J by 6 bases. There are 13 residues in the CDR3. Germline CDR1 is MDHEN and CDR2 is SYDVKM. Here the CDR3 reads CASSTAGAGEQYF. CDR3 in DNA: TGTGCCAGCAGCACAGCGGGGGCAGGCGAGCAGTACTTC.

The sample holds one count of this clone. The rearrangement uses TRBV27 and TRBJ1-1; no definite D call. V was trimmed by 6 bases and J by 1 base, leaving 12 bases between them. Per the germline V gene, CDR1 is MNHEY and CDR2 is SMNVEV (reference sequence). The CDR3 has 14 amino acids. The CDR3 spells CASSPGRRNTEAFF. The CDR3, as DNA: TGTGCCAGCAGCCCTGGGCGCAGGAACACTGAAGCTTTCTTT.